This T cell receptor beta chain was sequenced for a study of regulatory T cells in long-lasting Graves disease. General observations from the study: Between persistent patients, 2,500 to 3,500 public clonotypes were shared, exceeding the roughly 940 shared between new patients. Persistent disease preferred TRBV28, TRBJ1-2 and TRBJ2-5; new disease, TRBV20-1 and TRBJ2-1.

The sample holds many counts of this clonotype. Its specificity is unknown. Time point described: newly diagnosed GD, antithyroid drugs for less than 3 months. From PBMCs, RNA was extracted and then used to make the TCR library. Arm-PCR with iRepertoire HTBI primers amplified the CDR3 regions for these TCR beta libraries. Original methodology: From all samples, identification returned 11 to 15 TRBJ and about 60 TRBV segments. TCRdb re-called the multiplex PCR reads with MiXCR, one entry per CDR3 protein. These V and J calls originate from TCRdb's pipeline instead of the authors' own analysis. The table lists fewer than 350,000 distinct CDR3 sequences, about a sixth of them singletons. The CDR3 totals 14 residues. Looked up from germline, CDR1 is SGHAT and CDR2 is FQNNGV. V lost 2 bases to trimming and J lost 4 bases, with 11 bases between them.

The sequence was collected from a female donor with Graves disease. This chain links TRBV11-2 with TRBJ2-5; D is unresolved. Sequenced here: peripheral blood mononuclear cells (PBMCs), sampled at new diagnosis, from a patient treated with antithyroid drugs. The CDR3 bases are TGTGCCAGCAGCTTATCGGCAGGTATAGAGACCCAGTACTTC. As protein: CASSLSAGIETQYF.